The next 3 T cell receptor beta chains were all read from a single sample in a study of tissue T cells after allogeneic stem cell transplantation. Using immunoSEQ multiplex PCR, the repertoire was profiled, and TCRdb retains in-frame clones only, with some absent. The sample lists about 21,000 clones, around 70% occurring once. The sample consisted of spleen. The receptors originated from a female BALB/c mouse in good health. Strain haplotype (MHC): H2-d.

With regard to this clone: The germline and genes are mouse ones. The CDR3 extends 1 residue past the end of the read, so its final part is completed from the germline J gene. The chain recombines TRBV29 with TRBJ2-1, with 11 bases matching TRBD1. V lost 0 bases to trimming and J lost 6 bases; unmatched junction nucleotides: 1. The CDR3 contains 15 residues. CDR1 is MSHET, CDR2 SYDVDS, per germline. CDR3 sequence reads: CASSLSDRGPAEQFF. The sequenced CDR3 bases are TGTGCTAGCAGTTTATCGGACAGGGGGCCTGCTGAGCAGTTC.

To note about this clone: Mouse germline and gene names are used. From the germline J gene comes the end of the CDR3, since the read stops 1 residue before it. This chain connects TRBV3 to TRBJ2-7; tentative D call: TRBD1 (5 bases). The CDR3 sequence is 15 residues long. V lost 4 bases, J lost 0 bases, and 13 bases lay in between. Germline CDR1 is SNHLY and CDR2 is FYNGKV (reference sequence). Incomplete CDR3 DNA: TGTGCCAGCAGCTCAGAGGGGTACCTCTCCTATGAACAGTAC. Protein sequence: CASSSEGYLSYEQY. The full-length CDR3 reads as CASSSEGYLSYEQYF.

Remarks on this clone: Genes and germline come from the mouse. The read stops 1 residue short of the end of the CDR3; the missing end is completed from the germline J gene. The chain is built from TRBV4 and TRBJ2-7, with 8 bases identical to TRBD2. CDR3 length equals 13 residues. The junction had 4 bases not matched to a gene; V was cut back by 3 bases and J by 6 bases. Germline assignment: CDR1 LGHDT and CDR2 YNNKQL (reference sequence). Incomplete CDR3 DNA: TGTGCCAGCAGCTATCCTGGGGGGAGTGAACAGTAC. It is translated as CASSYPGGSEQY. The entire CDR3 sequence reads CASSYPGGSEQYF.